This T cell receptor beta chain is drawn from a study of shared clonotypes between healthy human individuals. Study results and caveats: Generation probabilities of non-shared clonotypes were lower (relative to those shared by all four donors).

In regard to this clone: Antigen unknown.

The germline V gene encodes CDR1 ENHRY and CDR2 SYGVKD. CDR3 size: 14 residues. Trimming cost V 7 bases and J 2 bases, with 13 bases left between them. TCRdb's copy holds only in-frame clones and misses some; the assay was immunoSEQ multiplex PCR. This table holds 2 million to 2.5 million clones, about 95% found once. It was CD45RO-negative cells, positively selected for CCR7, that made up naive CD8 cells, with terminally differentiated effector memory CD45RA+ cells excluded. Sequencing used naive CD8+ T cells sorted from blood. The chain joins TRBV10-3 to TRBJ2-3; tentative D call: TRBD1 (6 bases). The TCR comes from a man aged 18 to 29 in good health. The CDR3: CAITRTAPTDTQYF. In DNA form, the CDR3 reads TGTGCCATCACAAGGACAGCCCCCACAGATACGCAGTATTTT.